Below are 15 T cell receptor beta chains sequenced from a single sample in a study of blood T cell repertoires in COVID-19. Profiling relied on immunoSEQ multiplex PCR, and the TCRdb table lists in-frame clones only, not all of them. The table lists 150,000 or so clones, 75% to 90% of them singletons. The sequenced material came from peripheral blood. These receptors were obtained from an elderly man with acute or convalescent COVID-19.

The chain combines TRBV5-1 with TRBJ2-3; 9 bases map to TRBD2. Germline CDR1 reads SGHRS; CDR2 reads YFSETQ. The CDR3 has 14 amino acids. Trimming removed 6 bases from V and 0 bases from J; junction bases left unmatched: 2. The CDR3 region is CASKGLASTDTQYF. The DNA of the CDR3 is TGCGCCAGCAAGGGACTAGCAAGCACAGATACGCAGTATTTT. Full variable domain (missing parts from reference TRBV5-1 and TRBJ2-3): KAGVTQTPRYLIKTRGQQVTLSCSPISGHRSVSWYQQTPGQGLQFLFEYFSETQRNKGNFPGRFSGRQFSNSRSEMNVSTLELGDSALYLCASKGLASTDTQYFGPGTRLTVL.

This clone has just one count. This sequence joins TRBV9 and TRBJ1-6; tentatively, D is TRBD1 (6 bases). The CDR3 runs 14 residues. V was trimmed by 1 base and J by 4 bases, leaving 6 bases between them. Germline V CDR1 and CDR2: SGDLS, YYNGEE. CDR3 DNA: TGTGCCAGCAGCGTACAGGGGTATAATTCACCCCTCCACTTT. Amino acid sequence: CASSVQGYNSPLHF.

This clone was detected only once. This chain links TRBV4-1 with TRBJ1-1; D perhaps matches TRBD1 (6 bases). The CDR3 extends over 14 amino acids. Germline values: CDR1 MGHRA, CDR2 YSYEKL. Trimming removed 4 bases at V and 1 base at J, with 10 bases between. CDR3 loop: CASSLRTENTEAFF. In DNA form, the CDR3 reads TGCGCCAGCAGCCTAAGGACAGAGAACACTGAAGCTTTCTTT.

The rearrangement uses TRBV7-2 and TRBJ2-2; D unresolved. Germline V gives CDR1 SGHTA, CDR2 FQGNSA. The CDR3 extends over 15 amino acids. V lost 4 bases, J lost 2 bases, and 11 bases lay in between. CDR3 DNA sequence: TGTGCCAGCAGCTCCAAGAGGATAAACACCGGGGAGCTGTTTTTT. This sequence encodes CASSSKRINTGELFF.

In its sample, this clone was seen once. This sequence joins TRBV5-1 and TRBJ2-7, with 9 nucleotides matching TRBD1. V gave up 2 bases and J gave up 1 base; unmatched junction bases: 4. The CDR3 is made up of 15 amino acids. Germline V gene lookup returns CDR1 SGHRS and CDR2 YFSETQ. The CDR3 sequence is CASSLTGTGSYEQYF. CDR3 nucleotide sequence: TGCGCCAGCAGCTTAACCGGGACAGGGTCCTACGAGCAGTACTTC.

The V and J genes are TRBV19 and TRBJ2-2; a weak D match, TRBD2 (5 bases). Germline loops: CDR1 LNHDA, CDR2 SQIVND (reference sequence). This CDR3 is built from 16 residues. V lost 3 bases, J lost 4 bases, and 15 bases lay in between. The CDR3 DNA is TGTGCCAGTAGTATTATAGGAGGTATCGGCACCGGGGAGCTGTTTTTT. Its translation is CASSIIGGIGTGELFF.

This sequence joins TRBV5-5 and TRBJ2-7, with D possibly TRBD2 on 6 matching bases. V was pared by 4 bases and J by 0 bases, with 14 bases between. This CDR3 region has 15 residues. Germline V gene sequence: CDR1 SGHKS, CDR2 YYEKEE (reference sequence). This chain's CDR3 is CASSLTRESSYEQYF. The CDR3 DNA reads TGTGCCAGCAGCCTGACTAGGGAGAGCTCCTACGAGCAGTACTTC. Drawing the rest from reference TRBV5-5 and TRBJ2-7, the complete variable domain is DAGVTQSPTHLIKTRGQQVTLRCSPISGHKSVSWYQQVLGQGPQFIFQYYEKEERGRGNFPDRFSARQFPNYSSELNVNALLLGDSALYLCASSLTRESSYEQYFGPGTRLTVT.

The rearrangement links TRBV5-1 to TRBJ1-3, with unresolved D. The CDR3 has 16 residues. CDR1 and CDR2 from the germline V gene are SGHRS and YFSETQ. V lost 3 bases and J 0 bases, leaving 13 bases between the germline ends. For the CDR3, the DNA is TGCGCCAGCAGCTCGGGAGGTGGGATCTCTGGAAACACCATATATTTT. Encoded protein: CASSSGGGISGNTIYF.

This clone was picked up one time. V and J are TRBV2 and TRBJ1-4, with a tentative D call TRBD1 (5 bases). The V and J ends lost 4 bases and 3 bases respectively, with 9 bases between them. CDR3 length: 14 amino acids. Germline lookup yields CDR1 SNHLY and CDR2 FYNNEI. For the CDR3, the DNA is TGTGCCAGCAGTGGGCAGGGTGCTAATGAAAAACTGTTTTTT. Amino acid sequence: CASSGQGANEKLFF.

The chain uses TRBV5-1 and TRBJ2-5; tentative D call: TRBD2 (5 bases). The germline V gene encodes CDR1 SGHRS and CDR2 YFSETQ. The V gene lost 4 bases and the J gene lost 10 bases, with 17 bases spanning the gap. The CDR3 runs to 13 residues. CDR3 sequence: CASSRQPGGFQYF. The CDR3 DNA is TGCGCCAGCAGCCGACAACCGGGCGGGTTCCAGTACTTC. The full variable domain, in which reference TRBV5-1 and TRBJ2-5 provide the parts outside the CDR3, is KAGVTQTPRYLIKTRGQQVTLSCSPISGHRSVSWYQQTPGQGLQFLFEYFSETQRNKGNFPGRFSGRQFSNSRSEMNVSTLELGDSALYLCASSRQPGGFQYFGPGTRLLVL.

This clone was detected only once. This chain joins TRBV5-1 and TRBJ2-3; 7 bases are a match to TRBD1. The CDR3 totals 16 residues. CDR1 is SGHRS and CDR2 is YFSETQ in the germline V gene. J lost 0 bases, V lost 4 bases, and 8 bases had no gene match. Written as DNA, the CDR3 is TGCGCCAGCAGCCCGGGTTGGGGACAGAGCACAGATACGCAGTATTTT. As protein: CASSPGWGQSTDTQYF.

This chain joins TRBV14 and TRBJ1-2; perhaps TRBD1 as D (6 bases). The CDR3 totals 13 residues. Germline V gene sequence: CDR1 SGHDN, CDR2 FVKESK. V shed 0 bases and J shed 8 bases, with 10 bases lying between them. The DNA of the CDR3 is TGTGCCAGCAGCCAAGACAGGGGCCGGGGCTACACCTTC. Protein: CASSQDRGRGYTF.

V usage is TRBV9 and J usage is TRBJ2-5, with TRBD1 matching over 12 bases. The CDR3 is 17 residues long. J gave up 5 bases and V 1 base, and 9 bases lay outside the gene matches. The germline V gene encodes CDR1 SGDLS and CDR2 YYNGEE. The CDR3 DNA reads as TGTGCCAGCAGCGTAAGGGACAGGGGGCTCTGGGGGGAGACCCAGTACTTC. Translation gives CASSVRDRGLWGETQYF.

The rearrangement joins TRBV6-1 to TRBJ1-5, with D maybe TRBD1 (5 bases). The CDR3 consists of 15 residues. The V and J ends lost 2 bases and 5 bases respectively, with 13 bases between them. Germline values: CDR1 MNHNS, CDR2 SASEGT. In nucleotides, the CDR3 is TGTGCCAGCAGTGAATGGGGGGTGCCATATCAGCCCCAGCATTTT. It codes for CASSEWGVPYQPQHF.

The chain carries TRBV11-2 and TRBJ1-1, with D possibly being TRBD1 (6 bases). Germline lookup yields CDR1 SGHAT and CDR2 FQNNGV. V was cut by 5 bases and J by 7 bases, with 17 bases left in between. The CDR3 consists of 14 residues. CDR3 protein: CASSALTGLGEAFF. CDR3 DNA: TGTGCCAGCAGCGCCCTGACAGGTCTGGGTGAAGCTTTCTTT.